Presented here are 30 T cell receptor beta chains from one specimen sequenced in a study of blood T cell repertoires in COVID-19. Here immunoSEQ multiplex PCR was the method, and the copy in TCRdb shows in-frame clones only, minus some. In the table there are fewer than 150,000 clones, roughly 79% of which are singletons. The sequencing input was peripheral blood. These receptors all stem from a human donor in a cohort sampled during active COVID-19.

This clone was found a few times. The chain is built from TRBV7-9 and TRBJ2-7; D not certain. The CDR3 extends over 14 amino acids. Germline assignment: CDR1 SEHNR and CDR2 FQNEAQ (reference sequence). Trimming left V 4 bases short and J 3 bases short, with 13 bases between. For the CDR3, the DNA is TGTGCCAGCAGCTCCTGGCAGGCGCACTACGAGCAGTACTTC. This translates into CASSSWQAHYEQYF.

This clone was recorded once. The genes are TRBV19 and TRBJ2-4, with 9 nucleotides matching TRBD1. Germline V gene lookup returns CDR1 LNHDA and CDR2 SQIVND (reference sequence). This CDR3 is 15 amino acids long. After removal of 7 bases from V and 7 bases from J, the junction contained 11 bases not matched to a gene. The CDR3 DNA is TGTGCCAGTACCATCCGAGCCGGGACAGGGAACATTCAGTACTTC. It translates to CASTIRAGTGNIQYF. Looking up the rest from reference TRBV19 and TRBJ2-4 gives the full variable domain: DGGITQSPKYLFRKEGQNVTLSCEQNLNHDAMYWYRQDPGQGLRLIYYSQIVNDFQKGDIAEGYSVSREKKESFPLTVTSAQKNPTAFYLCASTIRAGTGNIQYFGAGTRLSVL.

The V call is TRBV28, the J call TRBJ2-3; 10 bases align to TRBD1. Trimming at V came to 3 bases and at J to 4 bases, leaving 4 bases not matched to a gene. The CDR3 spans 15 residues. Germline CDR1 MDHEN, CDR2 SYDVKM. CDR3 nucleotides: TGTGCCAGCAGTTTCGGACAGGGGGTAGCAGATACGCAGTATTTT. This translates into CASSFGQGVADTQYF.

This rearrangement joins TRBV6-5 to TRBJ2-7; 12 bases are shared with TRBD2. Germline loops: CDR1 MNHEY, CDR2 SVGAGI. CDR3 length: 15 residues. V lost 4 bases and J lost 0; bases outside the gene matches: 1. The CDR3 DNA reads as TGTGCCAGCAGTTCTAGCGGGGGGGCCTCCTACGAGCAGTACTTC. Translated, it gives CASSSSGGASYEQYF.

The V call is TRBV28, the J call TRBJ1-5; D is undetermined. The V end was cut by 3 bases, the J end by 5 bases, with 17 bases between. Germline V gene sequence: CDR1 MDHEN, CDR2 SYDVKM. The CDR3 consists of 16 residues. The CDR3 DNA reads as TGTGCCAGCAGTTTGCAGTTCCGAGGGCAGCATCAGCCCCAGCATTTT. Protein sequence: CASSLQFRGQHQPQHF. Combining the CDR3 with reference TRBV28 and TRBJ1-5 gives the whole variable domain DVKVTQSSRYLVKRTGEKVFLECVQDMDHENMFWYRQDPGLGLRLIYFSYDVKMKEKGDIPEGYSVSREKKERFSLILESASTNQTSMYLCASSLQFRGQHQPQHFGDGTRLSIL.

The V gene is TRBV12-3 or TRBV12-4, the J gene TRBJ2-7, with D maybe TRBD2 (6 bases). V dropped 5 bases and J dropped 6 bases, with 8 bases sitting between them. The CDR3 contains 11 residues. CDR3 sequence reads: CASSPAGEQYF. The DNA for the CDR3 is TGTGCCAGCAGTCCAGCGGGCGAGCAGTACTTC.

V usage is TRBV7-8 and J usage is TRBJ1-2; D possibly corresponds to TRBD1 (6 bases). Trimming stripped 3 bases from V and 5 bases from J, with 10 bases between. The CDR3 loop spans 13 amino acids. Germline V gene lookup returns CDR1 SGHVS and CDR2 FQNEAQ. CDR3 in amino acids: CASSFQGNYGYTF. The CDR3 DNA follows: TGTGCCAGCAGCTTTCAGGGGAATTATGGCTACACCTTC. The complete variable domain, with remaining parts taken from reference TRBV7-8 and TRBJ1-2, reads GAGVSQSPRYKVAKRGQDVALRCDPISGHVSLFWYQQALGQGPEFLTYFQNEAQLDKSGLPSDRFFAERPEGSVSTLKIQRTQQEDSAVYLCASSFQGNYGYTFGSGTRLTVV.

The V and J genes are TRBV7-9 and TRBJ1-2; 7 nucleotides line up with TRBD1. Germline V gene sequence: CDR1 SEHNR, CDR2 FQNEAQ (reference sequence). The junction had 11 bases not matched to a gene; V was cut back by 6 bases and J by 4 bases. This CDR3 spans 15 amino acids. The chain's CDR3 is CASRDPGTEAYGYTF. CDR3 in DNA: TGTGCCAGCAGGGATCCCGGGACAGAGGCCTATGGCTACACCTTC.

The chain couples TRBV7-9 to TRBJ1-2; D remains ambiguous. The CDR3 spans 16 residues. V gave up 2 bases and J gave up 1 base, with 14 bases separating them. CDR1 is SEHNR and CDR2 is FQNEAQ in the germline V gene (reference sequence). CDR3: CASSLTSAGLNYGYTF. In DNA form, the CDR3 reads TGTGCCAGCAGCTTAACCTCGGCAGGCCTTAACTATGGCTACACCTTC.

The chain combines TRBV7-9 with TRBJ1-1; D not resolved. V was shortened by 1 base and J by 1 base, with 7 bases between the two germline ends. The germline V gene encodes CDR1 SEHNR and CDR2 FQNEAQ (reference sequence). This CDR3 contains 14 residues. Here the CDR3 reads CASSLGASNTEAFF. CDR3 DNA sequence: TGTGCCAGCAGCTTAGGAGCGTCGAACACTGAAGCTTTCTTT.

The rearrangement uses TRBV29-1 and TRBJ2-1; TRBD2 is a possible D gene (6 bases). The CDR3 is 13 amino acids. Germline V CDR1 and CDR2: SQVTM, ANQGSEA. V lost 3 bases, J lost 3 bases, and 9 bases lay in between. CDR3 nucleotides: TGCAGCGTTGAGGTGGGGGGCTACAATGAGCAGTTCTTC. Protein product: CSVEVGGYNEQFF.

The J gene is TRBJ1-2, the V gene TRBV13; no clear D. There are 15 residues in the CDR3. V gave up 5 bases and J gave up 4 bases, with 17 bases separating them. Germline V gene sequence: CDR1 PRHDT, CDR2 FYEKMQ (reference sequence). CDR3 DNA: TGTGCCAGCAGCAGCGAGTTACGGCGGGGCTATGGCTACACCTTC. This codes for CASSSELRRGYGYTF.

The V and J genes are TRBV6-1 and TRBJ1-2; 10 bases are a match to TRBD1. CDR1 is MNHNS, CDR2 SASEGT, per germline. V lost 4 bases and J lost 6; bases outside the gene matches: 11. This CDR3 spans 16 amino acids. As DNA, the CDR3 is TGTGCCAGCAGTGTAAGCGCGACAGGGGGCTTCGATGGCTACACCTTC. Encoded protein: CASSVSATGGFDGYTF.

The chain has TRBV12-5 and TRBJ2-7; the match to TRBD2 covers 9 bases. This CDR3 is built from 14 residues. Germline lookup yields CDR1 LGHNT and CDR2 FRNRAP. V shed 7 bases, J shed 4 bases, and the junction held 8 bases outside the gene matches. The CDR3 here is CASARTSESYEQYF. The CDR3 region has the DNA TGTGCTAGTGCCCGGACTAGCGAGTCTTACGAGCAGTACTTC.

With regard to this clone: Other DNA variants within this sample encode the same CDR3. The rearrangement links TRBV3-1 (or the pseudogene TRBV3-2) to TRBJ1-5; TRBD1 aligns across 10 bases. Trimming cost V 0 bases and J 7 bases; bases outside gene matches: 3. This CDR3 comprises 15 residues. Looked up from germline, CDR1 is LGHDT and CDR2 is YNNKEL (reference sequence). CDR3 sequence: CASSQDATGGQPQHF. CDR3 coding DNA: TGTGCCAGCAGCCAAGATGCGACAGGGGGCCAGCCCCAGCATTTT.

The CDR3: CASSQSARAAYGYTF. The CDR3 bases are TGTGCCAGCAGCCAATCGGCCAGGGCGGCCTATGGCTACACCTTC. The chain couples TRBV16 to TRBJ1-2; TRBD1 might be the D (5 bases). The CDR3 loop spans 15 amino acids. Germline-derived CDR1 and CDR2 are KGHSY and FQNENV. V shed 0 bases and J shed 4 bases, with 12 bases lying between them.

The chain joins TRBV2 to TRBJ2-1; perhaps TRBD1 as D (6 bases). The CDR3 covers 15 residues. Germline V gene data show CDR1 as SNHLY and CDR2 as FYNNEI. V was pared by 3 bases and J by 1 base, with 10 bases between. CDR3 residues: CASSEYRESYNEQFF. The CDR3 bases are TGTGCCAGCAGTGAGTACAGGGAGTCCTACAATGAGCAGTTCTTC. The full variable domain, with the rest looked up from reference TRBV2 and TRBJ2-1, is EPEVTQTPSHQVTQMGQEVILRCVPISNHLYFYWYRQILGQKVEFLVSFYNNEISEKSEIFDDQFSVERPDGSNFTLKIRSTKLEDSAMYFCASSEYRESYNEQFFGPGTRLTVL.

This chain joins TRBV25-1 and TRBJ1-2; tentative D call: TRBD1 (5 bases). V lost 6 bases, J lost 0 bases, and 11 bases lay in between. There are 14 residues in the CDR3. Germline lookup yields CDR1 MGHDK and CDR2 SYGVNS. The CDR3 loop reads CASREDNTNYGYTF. CDR3 DNA: TGTGCCAGCAGAGAGGACAATACTAACTATGGCTACACCTTC.

This clone occurred a few times. The V and J genes are TRBV24-1 and TRBJ1-1; D not resolved. Deletions cut 1 base from V and 4 bases from J, with 12 bases between. Germline V gene lookup returns CDR1 KGHDR and CDR2 SFDVKD. The CDR3 runs to 15 residues. In nucleotides, the CDR3 is TGTGCCACCAGTGATTTCGGGCAGCGGGGCACTGAAGCTTTCTTT. Residues: CATSDFGQRGTEAFF.

The sample holds a few counts of this clone. This chain uses TRBV5-1 with TRBJ2-3; TRBD2 matches 13 bases. The CDR3 runs to 16 residues. Germline CDR1 and CDR2: SGHRS and YFSETQ. The ends lost 4 bases at V and 4 bases at J; junction bases unmatched: 6. The CDR3 spells CASSALAGGPSDTQYF. The DNA for the CDR3 is TGCGCCAGCAGCGCACTAGCGGGGGGGCCGTCAGATACGCAGTATTTT.

The V gene is TRBV27, the J gene TRBJ1-1; 9 nucleotides line up with TRBD1. Germline V lookup: CDR1 MNHEY, CDR2 SMNVEV (reference sequence). V trimming: 5 bases; J trimming: 8 bases; junction bases outside the gene matches: 12. The CDR3 length is 15 residues. The CDR3: CASSLGQGSHLEAFF. CDR3 sequence (DNA): TGTGCCAGCAGTCTAGGACAGGGGTCACACCTGGAAGCTTTCTTT.

This clone has only a few counts. This chain links TRBV5-4 with TRBJ2-2; D uncertain. This CDR3 comprises 15 residues. The V end lost 0 bases, the J end lost 0 bases, and 6 bases lay between the germline ends. CDR1 is SGHNT and CDR2 is YYREEE in the germline V gene (reference sequence). CDR3 residues: CASSLGTPNTGELFF. In DNA, the CDR3 is TGTGCCAGCAGCTTGGGAACACCGAACACCGGGGAGCTGTTTTTT.

The J gene is TRBJ1-1, the V gene TRBV19; weak D call: TRBD1 (6 bases). Germline V lookup: CDR1 LNHDA, CDR2 SQIVND (reference sequence). CDR3 length: 14 amino acids. V lost 6 bases and J 3 bases, leaving 14 bases between the germline ends. This CDR3 is CASSLQGGYTEAFF. CDR3 sequence (DNA): TGTGCCAGTAGCCTACAGGGTGGTTACACTGAAGCTTTCTTT.

J is TRBJ1-6 and V is TRBV11-3, with D unclear. Trimming shortened V by 2 bases and J by 0 bases, and 8 bases separated the two germline ends. This CDR3 is 16 amino acids long. The germline V gene has CDR1 SGHNT and CDR2 YENEEA. The CDR3 is CASSLQLDSYNSPLHF. The CDR3 DNA follows: TGTGCCAGCAGCTTACAGCTAGACTCCTATAATTCACCCCTCCACTTT.

The genes are TRBV5-1 and TRBJ2-7; D may be TRBD2 (5 bases). Germline V gene sequence: CDR1 SGHRS, CDR2 YFSETQ. V lost 7 bases and J lost 2, with 22 bases in between. This CDR3 contains 16 residues. The CDR3, as DNA: TGCGCCAGCGGAGCCCCAGCTAACTCCGGGGCCTACGAGCAGTACTTC. Amino acids: CASGAPANSGAYEQYF.

This clone appeared a few times. V and J are TRBV6-2 or TRBV6-3 and TRBJ2-1; D perhaps matches TRBD1 (5 bases). CDR1 MNHEY and CDR2 SVGEGT come from the germline V gene. The CDR3 covers 15 residues. Trimming pared 1 base from V and 7 bases from J, leaving 14 bases between. This CDR3 reads CASSYFGQGRNEQFF. The CDR3 coding sequence is TGTGCCAGCAGTTACTTTGGGCAGGGTCGGAATGAGCAGTTCTTC.

The V and J genes are TRBV7-9 and TRBJ2-7; D is possibly TRBD2 (5 bases). Trimming removed 5 bases from V and 6 bases from J, with 14 bases in between. This CDR3 has 13 amino acids. Germline V CDR1 and CDR2: SEHNR, FQNEAQ (reference sequence). The CDR3 DNA is TGTGCCAGCAGCCCCGAACGTGAGGGCGAGCAGTACTTC. This translates into CASSPEREGEQYF.

CDR3 protein: CASSLGGQGYEQYF. The CDR3 DNA reads as TGTGCCAGCAGCTTGGGTGGACAGGGATACGAGCAGTACTTC. The chain carries TRBV5-8 and TRBJ2-7, with 8 bases aligning to TRBD1. The CDR3 totals 14 residues. V trimming: 0 bases; J trimming: 4 bases; junction bases outside the gene matches: 3. Germline V gene lookup returns CDR1 SGHTS and CDR2 YDEGEE.

The genes are TRBV7-6 and TRBJ1-2; D possibly corresponds to TRBD1 (5 bases). CDR3 length equals 16 residues. Trimming pared 3 bases from V and 6 bases from J, leaving 20 bases between. Germline CDR1 SGHVS, CDR2 FNYEAQ. In DNA, the CDR3 is TGTGCCAGCAGCTTCCGTGGGCGGGGGACGTCGGATGGCTACACCTTC. Translating it yields CASSFRGRGTSDGYTF. Full variable domain (rest looked up from reference TRBV7-6 and TRBJ1-2): GAGVSQSPRYKVTKRGQDVALRCDPISGHVSLYWYRQALGQGPEFLTYFNYEAQQDKSGLPNDRFSAERPEGSISTLTIQRTEQRDSAMYRCASSFRGRGTSDGYTFGSGTRLTVV.

V and J are TRBV2 and TRBJ1-2, with D uncertain. The CDR3 has 13 residues. Trimming pared 2 bases from V and 4 bases from J, leaving 8 bases between. Germline V lookup: CDR1 SNHLY, CDR2 FYNNEI. The chain's CDR3 is CASSEFSSYGYTF. CDR3 bases: TGTGCCAGCAGTGAATTTAGCAGCTATGGCTACACCTTC.